This TCR beta chain was retrieved from a study of CD4 T cells in relation to SARS-CoV-2 and coronaviruses. Study-wide results and limits: Approximately 65% of donors had memory CD4+ clonotypes crossrecognizing SARS-CoV-2 and common cold coronavirus spike.

Remarks on this clone: As yet, its antigen is unknown.

Before the COVID-19 pandemic, during about 2011-2019, CD4+ T cells were taken from unexposed donors. Generated by immunoSEQ multiplex PCR, the TCRdb table keeps only in-frame clones and is missing some. This table has some 70,000 clones, approximately 93% appearing once. CDR3 length: 11 residues. CDR1 is DFQATT, CDR2 SNEGSKA, per germline (reference sequence). The V end was cut by 3 bases, the J end by 4 bases, with 6 bases between. This sequence originates from a human donor in good health. The gene calls are TRBV20-1 and TRBJ1-1, with D tentatively TRBD1 (5 bases). Sequenced: naive CD4+ T cells from PBMCs. Specified subset: naive CD4+ T cells isolated by negative enrichment. In nucleotides, the CDR3 is TGCAGTGCTAGGGGGGGCACTGAAGCTTTCTTT. This gives the protein CSARGGTEAFF.